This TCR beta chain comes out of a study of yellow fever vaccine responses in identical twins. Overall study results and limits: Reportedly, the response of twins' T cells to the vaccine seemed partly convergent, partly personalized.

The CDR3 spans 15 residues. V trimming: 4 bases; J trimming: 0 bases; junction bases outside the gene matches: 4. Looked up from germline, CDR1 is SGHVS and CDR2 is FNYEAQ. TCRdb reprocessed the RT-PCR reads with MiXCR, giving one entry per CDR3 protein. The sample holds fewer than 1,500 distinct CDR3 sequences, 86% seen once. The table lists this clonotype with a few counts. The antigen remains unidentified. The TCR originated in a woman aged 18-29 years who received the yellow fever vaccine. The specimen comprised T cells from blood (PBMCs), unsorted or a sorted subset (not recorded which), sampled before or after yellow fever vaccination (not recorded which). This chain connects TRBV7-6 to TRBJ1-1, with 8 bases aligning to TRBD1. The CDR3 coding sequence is TGTGCCAGCAGCTCAGGACAGGGAATGAACACTGAAGCTTTCTTT. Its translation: CASSSGQGMNTEAFF.